These 22 T cell receptor beta chains share one sample of origin, sequenced in a study of cytomegalovirus exposure and HLA in healthy donors. PCR used 60 Vbeta primers and 13 Jbeta primers. The repertoire was sequenced with immunoSEQ multiplex PCR; TCRdb's copy has only in-frame clones and lacks some. The sample's table shows approximately 72,000 clones. Sequences were obtained from PBMCs. Source of these receptors: a man aged 40-49 years in good health and CMV-seronegative.

The V call is TRBV9, the J call TRBJ2-1; 11 nucleotides agree with TRBD2. The CDR3 has 15 residues. Trimming took 4 bases from V and 6 from J; bases not matched to a gene: 6. Per germline, CDR1 SGDLS and CDR2 YYNGEE. The CDR3 protein is CASSTTSGGSNEQFF. The DNA of the CDR3 is TGTGCCAGCAGCACTACTAGCGGGGGCTCCAATGAGCAGTTCTTC.

The CDR3: CAIHRLNRGYTF. The CDR3 bases are TGTGCCATTCACCGACTGAACCGTGGCTACACCTTC. This chain links TRBV7-9 with TRBJ1-2; D is uncertain. The CDR3 is 12 residues long. V gave up 10 bases and J gave up 7 bases, with 16 bases separating them. Germline V gene sequence: CDR1 SEHNR, CDR2 FQNEAQ (reference sequence). The whole variable domain, filled in from reference TRBV7-9 and TRBJ1-2, reads DTGVSQNPRHKITKRGQNVTFRCDPISEHNRLYWYRQTLGQGPEFLTYFQNEAQLEKSRLLSDRFSAERPKGSFSTLEIQRTEQGDSAMYLCAIHRLNRGYTFGSGTRLTVV.

The chain couples TRBV30 to TRBJ2-3, with 7 bases fitting TRBD1. V dropped 1 base and J dropped 0; count of bases not matched to a gene: 4. The CDR3 spans 15 residues. Germline-derived CDR1 and CDR2 are GTSNPN and SVGIG (reference sequence). The CDR3 spells CAWSGTGESTDTQYF. CDR3 sequence (DNA): TGTGCCTGGAGTGGGACAGGAGAAAGCACAGATACGCAGTATTTT.

With regard to this clone: Sequence at one end of the junction differs from germline and may be a read error. The same CDR3 can be traced to other DNA sequences in this sample. This chain uses TRBV5-8 with TRBJ1-5; 7 bases are shared with TRBD1. This CDR3 spans 15 amino acids. Germline CDR1 SGHTS, CDR2 YDEGEE. CDR3 amino acids: CASSLVTGTDQPQHF. The CDR3 DNA follows: TGTGCCAGCAGCTTGGTGACAGGGACCGATCAGCCTCAGCATTTT.

The rearrangement joins TRBV30 to TRBJ2-7; TRBD1 matches at 9 bases. The length of the CDR3 is 16 residues. V gave up 2 bases and J gave up 7 bases; unmatched junction bases: 15. CDR1 and CDR2 (germline): GTSNPN, SVGIG (reference sequence). The CDR3 DNA is TGTGCCTGGAGTCCCATCCCGGACAGGGGTCGTTGGGAGCAGTACTTC. Protein: CAWSPIPDRGRWEQYF.

The V and J genes are TRBV4-1 and TRBJ2-5, with 11 bases fitting TRBD2. Per the germline V gene, CDR1 is MGHRA and CDR2 is YSYEKL. The V and J ends lost 0 bases and 4 bases, in that order; junction bases with no gene match: 10. The CDR3 runs 18 residues. CDR3 loop: CASSQEGSGGAYPETQYF. In DNA, the CDR3 is TGCGCCAGCAGCCAAGAAGGTAGCGGGGGGGCCTATCCAGAGACCCAGTACTTC.

The chain links TRBV5-1 to TRBJ2-5; no clear D. Trimming shortened V by 1 base and J by 1 base, and 5 bases separated the two germline ends. In germline, CDR1 is SGHRS, CDR2 YFSETQ. CDR3 length: 13 amino acids. The CDR3 DNA reads as TGCGCCAGCAGCTTGACAGTCCAAGAGACCCAGTACTTC. Translation gives CASSLTVQETQYF.

The V call is TRBV19, the J call TRBJ1-1; D unclear. Trimming stripped 5 bases from V and 5 bases from J, with 9 bases between. The V gene's germline CDR1 is LNHDA and CDR2 SQIVND (reference sequence). This CDR3 has 12 residues. The CDR3 bases are TGTGCCAGTAGTCCGGGTGGAACTGAAGCTTTCTTT. It specifies CASSPGGTEAFF.

Its frequency marks this clone as large (0.1 to 1%). The chain combines TRBV30 with TRBJ1-1; D is uncertain. Germline V gene lookup returns CDR1 GTSNPN and CDR2 SVGIG (reference sequence). The CDR3 consists of 12 residues. V was pared by 4 bases and J by 6 bases, with 12 bases between. The CDR3 bases are TGTGCCTGGATGCTGGAGTCAGCTGAAGCTTTCTTT. It is translated as CAWMLESAEAFF.

This chain uses TRBV30 with TRBJ1-6; weak D call: TRBD1 (5 bases). Germline CDR1 is GTSNPN and CDR2 is SVGIG (reference sequence). The CDR3 loop spans 16 amino acids. Between the trimmed V and J ends, which lost 1 base and 0 bases, there was a span of 10 bases. The CDR3 is CAWSGGQGSYNSPLHF. The CDR3 nucleotides are TGTGCCTGGAGTGGAGGTCAGGGCTCCTATAATTCACCCCTCCACTTT.

V is TRBV10-3 and J is TRBJ2-2; 10 bases are a match to TRBD1. CDR1 is ENHRY, CDR2 SYGVKD, per germline. J gave up 7 bases and V 3 bases, and 8 bases lay outside the gene matches. This CDR3 region has 16 residues. CDR3 sequence reads: CAISDRTGGIGGELFF. In DNA form, the CDR3 reads TGTGCCATCAGTGACCGGACAGGGGGTATCGGCGGGGAGCTGTTTTTT.

The chain employs TRBV18 and TRBJ2-3, with a weak D call TRBD2 (6 bases). Germline V lookup: CDR1 KGHSH, CDR2 LQKENI. The CDR3 runs to 13 residues. V lost 5 bases, J lost 6 bases, and 12 bases lay in between. CDR3 loop: CASSTMEGDTQYF. CDR3 in DNA: TGTGCCAGCTCAACAATGGAGGGTGATACGCAGTATTTT.

V is TRBV10-3 and J is TRBJ1-1; D not certain. The CDR3 has 13 residues. V dropped 2 bases and J dropped 4 bases, with 8 bases sitting between them. Per the germline V gene, CDR1 is ENHRY and CDR2 is SYGVKD. The CDR3 is CAISEEGFTEAFF. CDR3 nucleotides: TGTGCCATCAGTGAGGAGGGATTCACTGAAGCTTTCTTT.

The chain carries TRBV7-8 and TRBJ1-1; D perhaps matches TRBD1 (5 bases). V lost 0 bases and J lost 0, with 14 bases in between. CDR3 size: 17 residues. In germline, CDR1 is SGHVS, CDR2 FQNEAQ. CDR3 sequence reads: CASSLAGLFRVNTEAFF. The CDR3 nucleotides read TGTGCCAGCAGCTTAGCAGGTTTATTCAGGGTGAACACTGAAGCTTTCTTT.

The chain couples TRBV15 to TRBJ2-2; 7 nucleotides agree with TRBD1. Per germline, CDR1 LNHNV and CDR2 YYDKDF (reference sequence). This CDR3 contains 14 residues. V lost 4 bases and J lost 6; bases outside the gene matches: 5. This CDR3 is CATSIQGVPGELFF. Here the CDR3 DNA reads TGTGCCACCAGCATCCAGGGGGTTCCCGGGGAGCTGTTTTTT.

This chain connects TRBV6-1 to TRBJ2-1; TRBD1 matches 7 bases. The V segment lost 5 bases and the J segment 6 bases; nucleotides outside the gene matches: 10. The germline V gene encodes CDR1 MNHNS and CDR2 SASEGT. The CDR3 runs to 15 residues. CDR3 in DNA: TGTGCCAGCAGTATACCGGGACAGCGAGTCAATGAGCAGTTCTTC. Translation gives CASSIPGQRVNEQFF.

V usage is TRBV27 and J usage is TRBJ2-2, with TRBD1 identical over 9 bases. Germline V gene data show CDR1 as MNHEY and CDR2 as SMNVEV (reference sequence). This CDR3 has 17 residues. Trimming at V came to 8 bases and at J to 4 bases, leaving 14 bases not matched to a gene. For the CDR3, the DNA is TGTGCCAGCGGGGGGACAGGGCCGGGGCCGGGCACCGGGGAGCTGTTTTTT. It encodes CASGGTGPGPGTGELFF.

J is TRBJ1-5 and V is TRBV5-1; 10 bases are shared with TRBD1. With 4 bases clipped from V and 6 bases from J, the junction kept 1 base outside the gene matches. Germline assignment: CDR1 SGHRS and CDR2 YFSETQ. The CDR3 length is 13 residues. The CDR3 is CASSRTGGQPQHF. CDR3 nucleotides: TGCGCCAGCAGCAGGACAGGGGGTCAGCCCCAGCATTTT.

V usage is TRBV5-1 and J usage is TRBJ2-1, with TRBD1 identical over 8 bases. Germline V gene lookup returns CDR1 SGHRS and CDR2 YFSETQ. V trimming: 4 bases; J trimming: 6 bases; junction bases outside the gene matches: 9. The CDR3 extends over 15 amino acids. CDR3 in amino acids: CASSNGTGWRNEQFF. CDR3 in DNA: TGCGCCAGCAGCAACGGGACAGGTTGGCGCAATGAGCAGTTCTTC. Full variable domain (outside the CDR3, taken from reference TRBV5-1 and TRBJ2-1): KAGVTQTPRYLIKTRGQQVTLSCSPISGHRSVSWYQQTPGQGLQFLFEYFSETQRNKGNFPGRFSGRQFSNSRSEMNVSTLELGDSALYLCASSNGTGWRNEQFFGPGTRLTVL.

The rearrangement uses TRBV6-5 and TRBJ2-7, with TRBD2 as a possible D gene (6 bases). V shed 2 bases and J shed 7 bases, with 12 bases lying between them. The germline V gene has CDR1 MNHEY and CDR2 SVGAGI. The CDR3 loop spans 13 amino acids. CDR3 residues: CASSYAGIKEQYF. CDR3 DNA: TGTGCCAGCAGTTACGCGGGGATCAAGGAGCAGTACTTC.

The genes are TRBV18 and TRBJ1-2, with 7 positions matching TRBD1. CDR1 is KGHSH and CDR2 is LQKENI in the germline V gene. The J segment lost 5 bases and the V segment lost 3 bases, leaving 9 bases of the junction unmatched. CDR3 size: 15 residues. The CDR3 region is CASSPTGFSTYGYTF. CDR3 coding DNA: TGTGCCAGCTCACCGACAGGGTTTAGTACTTATGGCTACACCTTC.

The V gene is TRBV7-8, the J gene TRBJ2-1, with D possibly being TRBD2 (6 bases). V lost 5 bases, J lost 1 base, and 18 bases lay in between. This CDR3 contains 17 residues. Per the germline V gene, CDR1 is SGHVS and CDR2 is FQNEAQ. CDR3 nucleotide sequence: TGTGCCAGCAGCCCATCAACGACCGGGGGATCCTACAATGAGCAGTTCTTC. The encoded protein is CASSPSTTGGSYNEQFF.